This entry features one T cell receptor beta chain sequence. Germline lookup yields CDR1 MDHEN and CDR2 SYDVKM. The CDR3 totals 17 residues. V shed 6 bases and J 0 bases; nucleotides not matched to a gene: 7. In the PCR, 60 Vbeta and 13 Jbeta primers were used. Method: immunoSEQ multiplex PCR; TCRdb's copy keeps in-frame clones and lacks some. Among about 160,000 clones listed, around 80% were seen once. This sample stems from a study of cytomegalovirus exposure and HLA in healthy donors. The receptor's source is a female donor in good health and CMV-seronegative. The sample was PBMCs. This chain uses TRBV28 with TRBJ2-1; 11 bases are a match to TRBD2. CDR3 nucleotide sequence: TGTGCCAGCAGGCCCACTAGCGGGAGCTTCTCCTACAATGAGCAGTTCTTC. It specifies CASRPTSGSFSYNEQFF.